The clone carrying this T cell receptor beta chain was detected ten times or more. Its antigen is not identified. Trimming removed 3 bases at V and 6 bases at J, with 11 bases between. CDR3 length: 14 residues. This entry comes from a study of early T cells in non-severe SARS-CoV-2 infection. Study-wide points: Missing private and CD4 specificities, VDJdb matching favored anti-spike CD8 responses.

Tagging with unique molecular identifiers was applied to individual cDNA molecules. Each CDR3 protein is one row after TCRdb ran MiXCR on the 5' RACE reads. This sample has approximately 50,000 distinct CDR3 sequences, with roughly 10% found just once. The V call is TRBV12-3 or TRBV12-4, the J call TRBJ1-4; tentative D call: TRBD1 (5 bases). The TCR comes from an adult who was a healthcare worker with PCR-confirmed SARS-CoV-2 infection or an uninfected control (not recorded which). The sequencing sample was made of whole blood. The CDR3 region is CASSFSGADEKLFF. Written as DNA, the CDR3 is TGTGCCAGCAGTTTCTCTGGGGCTGATGAAAAACTGTTTTTT.